A selection of T cell receptor beta chains follows, all from one sample in a study of blood T cells in healthy people across ages. Using its own MiXCR run on the 5' RACE reads, TCRdb lists one record per CDR3 protein. The sample lists about 1,500,000 distinct CDR3 sequences, under 30% occurring once. Sequenced sample: blood. Every receptor here comes from a woman aged 25-40 years in good health. CDR3s include the opening cysteine and the closing phenylalanine or tryptophan. Each record gives: V gene, J gene, D gene, clone size, CDR3 protein, CDR3 DNA. A D gene is named only where the DNA matches it firmly. Clone size is not always given. Where it is, it says once, few, many or a class for expanded clones.

v_gene: TRBV5-1
j_gene: TRBJ2-4
d_gene: NA
abundance: NA
CDR3aa: CASSFAYPGAKNIQYF
CDR3nt: TGCGCCAGCAGCTTTGCTTACCCGGGGGCCAAAAACATTCAGTACTTC

v_gene: TRBV4-3
j_gene: TRBJ1-5
d_gene: NA
abundance: few
CDR3aa: CASSPTSNSNQPQHF
CDR3nt: TGCGCCAGCAGCCCGACATCGAATAGCAATCAGCCCCAGCATTTT

v_gene: TRBV4-2
j_gene: TRBJ2-3
d_gene: NA
abundance: few
CDR3aa: CASSQDRITDTQYF
CDR3nt: TGTGCCAGCAGCCAAGACAGAATCACAGATACGCAGTATTTT

v_gene: TRBV11-2
j_gene: TRBJ2-1
d_gene: TRBD1
abundance: NA
CDR3aa: CASSLLQGGREQFF
CDR3nt: TGTGCCAGCAGCTTGTTACAGGGGGGTCGAGAGCAGTTCTTC

v_gene: TRBV20-1
j_gene: TRBJ2-7
d_gene: TRBD1
abundance: few
CDR3aa: CSAQRAGGISSYEQYF
CDR3nt: TGCAGTGCCCAACGGGCAGGGGGTATTAGCTCCTACGAGCAGTACTTC

v_gene: TRBV5-5
j_gene: TRBJ1-1
d_gene: NA
abundance: many
CDR3aa: CASSLERLSEGTEAFF
CDR3nt: TGTGCCAGCAGCTTGGAACGACTTTCCGAAGGTACTGAAGCTTTCTTT

v_gene: TRBV5-1
j_gene: TRBJ1-1
d_gene: NA
abundance: NA
CDR3aa: CASSFLFGAENTEAFF
CDR3nt: TGCGCCAGCAGCTTTCTTTTTGGCGCCGAGAACACTGAAGCTTTCTTT

v_gene: TRBV27
j_gene: TRBJ2-7
d_gene: NA
abundance: few
CDR3aa: CASSSIYGFNSYEQYF
CDR3nt: TGTGCCAGCAGTTCAATATACGGGTTTAACTCCTACGAGCAGTACTTC

v_gene: TRBV6-6
j_gene: TRBJ1-1
d_gene: NA
abundance: few
CDR3aa: CASSYSGSDTEAFF
CDR3nt: TGTGCCAGCAGTTACTCGGGCTCGGATACTGAAGCTTTCTTT

v_gene: TRBV29-1
j_gene: TRBJ2-2
d_gene: TRBD2
abundance: NA
CDR3aa: CSVRGLAENTGELFF
CDR3nt: TGCAGCGTGAGGGGACTAGCGGAAAACACCGGGGAGCTGTTTTTT

v_gene: TRBV6-1
j_gene: TRBJ1-5
d_gene: TRBD1
abundance: NA
CDR3aa: CASIRTGGNQPQHF
CDR3nt: TGTGCCAGCATCCGGACAGGGGGCAATCAGCCCCAGCATTTT

v_gene: TRBV27
j_gene: TRBJ2-1
d_gene: NA
abundance: few
CDR3aa: CASSFLGRNEQFF
CDR3nt: TGTGCCAGCAGTTTTCTAGGAAGGAATGAGCAGTTCTTC

v_gene: TRBV29-1
j_gene: TRBJ1-3
d_gene: NA
abundance: NA
CDR3aa: CSVRAGQYGNTIYF
CDR3nt: TGCAGCGTTCGAGCGGGGCAATATGGAAACACCATATATTTT

v_gene: TRBV5-1
j_gene: TRBJ2-3
d_gene: NA
abundance: NA
CDR3aa: CASSLEGQGRDTQYF
CDR3nt: TGCGCCAGCAGCTTGGAAGGCCAGGGTAGAGATACGCAGTATTTT

v_gene: TRBV20-1
j_gene: TRBJ2-4
d_gene: TRBD2
abundance: NA
CDR3aa: CSAYSLAGVSAQYF
CDR3nt: TGCAGTGCTTACAGTCTAGCGGGGGTATCAGCCCAGTACTTC

v_gene: TRBV12-3/TRBV12-4
j_gene: TRBJ2-5
d_gene: TRBD2
abundance: NA
CDR3aa: CASTIGGGTSGELQETQYF
CDR3nt: TGTGCCAGCACCATAGGCGGCGGGACTAGCGGGGAACTCCAAGAGACCCAGTACTTC

v_gene: TRBV27
j_gene: TRBJ2-6
d_gene: NA
abundance: NA
CDR3aa: CASSLRSALGVLTF
CDR3nt: TGTGCCAGCAGTTTACGCTCGGCACTGGGGGTCCTGACTTTC

v_gene: TRBV30
j_gene: TRBJ2-5
d_gene: NA
abundance: NA
CDR3aa: CAWLESGETQYF
CDR3nt: TGTGCCTGGTTGGAGTCTGGGGAGACCCAGTACTTC

v_gene: TRBV2
j_gene: TRBJ2-3
d_gene: TRBD2
abundance: few
CDR3aa: CASKILAGGSTDTQYF
CDR3nt: TGTGCCAGCAAGATACTAGCGGGGGGTAGCACAGATACGCAGTATTTT

v_gene: TRBV20-1
j_gene: TRBJ2-1
d_gene: TRBD2
abundance: few
CDR3aa: CSTRLAGGYNEQFF
CDR3nt: TGCAGTACCCGACTAGCGGGGGGGTACAATGAGCAGTTCTTC

v_gene: TRBV29-1
j_gene: TRBJ1-3
d_gene: NA
abundance: few
CDR3aa: CSVSPRNTIYF
CDR3nt: TGCAGCGTTAGTCCGAGAAACACCATATATTTT

v_gene: TRBV7-2
j_gene: TRBJ2-7
d_gene: TRBD1
abundance: NA
CDR3aa: CASSSRTGAFREQYF
CDR3nt: TGTGCCAGCAGCTCTAGGACAGGGGCCTTTAGGGAGCAGTACTTC